This passage covers 6 T cell receptor beta chains from one sample sequenced in a study of cytomegalovirus exposure and HLA in healthy donors. The PCR employed 60 Vbeta primers together with 13 Jbeta primers. Clones were sequenced by immunoSEQ multiplex PCR, and TCRdb holds only the in-frame ones, with some missing. The data hold about 130,000 clones, with 77% observed a single time. The sequencing input was PBMCs. Every receptor here comes from a woman aged 35 to 49 in good health and CMV-seropositive.

The rearrangement joins TRBV6-6 to TRBJ1-3; D gene uncertain. The V end was cut by 2 bases, the J end by 3 bases, with 8 bases between. The germline V gene has CDR1 MNHNY and CDR2 SVGAGI (reference sequence). The CDR3 is 14 residues long. The CDR3 coding sequence is TGTGCCAGCAGTTACAGGGAGGGTGGAAACACCATATATTTT. This sequence encodes CASSYREGGNTIYF.

This clone was recorded only once. The chain combines TRBV28 with TRBJ1-5; the D gene is possibly TRBD1 (6 bases). Germline CDR1 MDHEN, CDR2 SYDVKM. Trimming pared 6 bases from V and 1 base from J, leaving 16 bases between. The CDR3 runs to 16 residues. This CDR3 reads CASSPRTARSNQPQHF. The CDR3 DNA follows: TGTGCCAGCAGCCCCCGGACAGCTCGGAGCAATCAGCCCCAGCATTTT.

The chain uses TRBV28 and TRBJ1-4; D is ambiguous. This CDR3 region has 15 residues. Trimming cost V 1 base and J 3 bases, with 9 bases left between them. Germline CDR1 is MDHEN and CDR2 is SYDVKM. The DNA for the CDR3 is TGTGCCAGCAGTTTATCAGTTGTATCTAATGAAAAACTGTTTTTT. The encoded protein is CASSLSVVSNEKLFF.

The genes are TRBV2 and TRBJ2-5; the match to TRBD2 covers 9 bases. CDR3 length: 15 residues. The junction had 14 bases not matched to a gene; V was cut back by 4 bases and J by 11 bases. In germline, CDR1 is SNHLY, CDR2 FYNNEI. The CDR3 DNA reads as TGTGCCAGCAGTGTAAGGGAAAGCGGGAGGACGGGGCAGTACTTC. Amino acid sequence: CASSVRESGRTGQYF.

To note about this clone: Other DNA sequences in the same sample also yield this CDR3. The chain has TRBV29-1 and TRBJ2-2; perhaps TRBD1 as D (5 bases). This CDR3 is built from 16 residues. Trimming cost V 5 bases and J 2 bases, with 18 bases left between them. Germline values: CDR1 SQVTM, CDR2 ANQGSEA. For the CDR3, the DNA is TGCAGCGTTCAGGGTTCCAGGGTATCAAACACCGGGGAGCTGTTTTTT. It is translated as CSVQGSRVSNTGELFF.

This clone was found a few times. This chain joins TRBV30 and TRBJ2-5; D possibly corresponds to TRBD2 (6 bases). This CDR3 has 16 residues. The germline V gene encodes CDR1 GTSNPN and CDR2 SVGIG (reference sequence). V lost 0 bases to trimming and J lost 1 base, with 15 bases between them. CDR3 loop: CAWSVRGDQSQETQYF. As DNA, the CDR3 is TGTGCCTGGAGTGTACGCGGGGATCAGAGCCAAGAGACCCAGTACTTC.